These 27 T cell receptor beta chains were sequenced from one sample in a study of OX40 agonist ivuxolimab in advanced cancers. Produced via immunoSEQ multiplex PCR; TCRdb's table is partial and in-frame only. The sample lists approximately 70,000 clones; roughly 80% were seen once. The specimen was CD4+ or CD8+ T cells sorted from blood, collected in a trial of the OX40 agonist ivuxolimab. These receptors were collected from an adult with an advanced solid tumor such as melanoma, head and neck, liver or kidney cancer.

The chain carries TRBV11-2 and TRBJ1-2; 11 bases agree with TRBD1. The germline CDR1 and CDR2 sequences are SGHAT and FQNNGV. V dropped 5 bases and J dropped 0; count of bases not matched to a gene: 11. CDR3 length: 18 residues. The CDR3 is CASSRSGTGGPANYGYTF. For the CDR3, the DNA is TGTGCCAGCAGCAGATCCGGGACAGGGGGACCTGCTAACTATGGCTACACCTTC.

The chain links TRBV19 to TRBJ1-4, with no clear D. Deletions cut 1 base from V and 0 bases from J, with 15 bases between. The germline V gene has CDR1 LNHDA and CDR2 SQIVND (reference sequence). This CDR3 is 18 amino acids long. The CDR3 DNA is TGTGCCAGTAGTATAGCCCCCGTGGGGTCGACAACTAATGAAAAACTGTTTTTT. The encoded protein is CASSIAPVGSTTNEKLFF.

This rearrangement joins TRBV28 to TRBJ1-4; 7 nucleotides agree with TRBD1. Trimming took 4 bases from V and 2 from J; bases not matched to a gene: 4. CDR1 MDHEN and CDR2 SYDVKM come from the germline V gene. The CDR3 extends over 15 amino acids. The CDR3 DNA follows: TGTGCCAGCAGTTGGGCAGGGGGGACTAATGAAAAACTGTTTTTT. Encoded protein: CASSWAGGTNEKLFF.

The genes are TRBV6-1 and TRBJ2-1; 7 bases are shared with TRBD2. Germline lookup yields CDR1 MNHNS and CDR2 SASEGT. The V gene end was trimmed by 8 bases and the J gene end by 7 bases; junction bases not matched to a gene: 2. The CDR3 has 11 residues. The CDR3 loop is CASGGGNEQFF. In nucleotides, the CDR3 is TGTGCCAGCGGGGGGGGGAATGAGCAGTTCTTC.

The V gene is TRBV6-6, the J gene TRBJ1-2, with TRBD1 matching over 8 bases. With V trimmed by 5 bases and J by 7 bases, 9 bases remained unmatched. The CDR3 loop spans 14 amino acids. From germline, CDR1 is MNHNY and CDR2 SVGAGI (reference sequence). The CDR3 bases are TGTGCCAGCAGTACTCCAGGGGGCTGGGGTGGCTACACCTTC. Its protein product is CASSTPGGWGGYTF.

Worth noting for this clone: Other DNA variants within this sample encode the same CDR3. The genes are TRBV18 and TRBJ1-4; D is ambiguous. With 2 bases removed from V and 8 bases from J, the gap between germline ends came to 9 bases. The CDR3 length is 13 residues. CDR1 and CDR2 (germline): KGHSH, LQKENI. The CDR3 here is CASSPGVGEKLFF. Here the CDR3 DNA reads TGTGCCAGCTCACCAGGGGTGGGCGAAAAACTGTTTTTT.

CDR3 nucleotide sequence: TGTGCCAGCAGCTTGGTAGTAGATACGCAGTATTTT. Its translation: CASSLVVDTQYF. This sequence joins TRBV5-5 and TRBJ2-3; D is uncertain. This CDR3 region has 12 residues. CDR1 and CDR2 from the germline V gene are SGHKS and YYEKEE (reference sequence). The V gene lost 0 bases and the J gene lost 5 bases, with 4 bases spanning the gap.

V is TRBV28 and J is TRBJ1-1, with D possibly being TRBD1 (5 bases). V lost 5 bases, J lost 7 bases, and 17 bases lay in between. This CDR3 is 14 amino acids long. Germline lookup yields CDR1 MDHEN and CDR2 SYDVKM. CDR3 residues: CASSPRGGVGEAFF. Written as DNA, the CDR3 is TGTGCCAGCAGTCCTCGTGGGGGGGTGGGTGAAGCTTTCTTT.

This clone showed up just once. V and J are TRBV27 and TRBJ1-1, with 9 bases aligning to TRBD1. Germline CDR1 is MNHEY and CDR2 is SMNVEV (reference sequence). J gave up 6 bases and V 5 bases, and 7 bases lay outside the gene matches. The CDR3 loop spans 14 amino acids. The CDR3 loop is CASSPGDRAAEAFF. The CDR3, as DNA: TGTGCCAGCAGTCCCGGGGACAGGGCCGCTGAAGCTTTCTTT.

The chain has TRBV6-1 and TRBJ2-2; the match to TRBD1 covers 7 bases. After removal of 5 bases from V and 3 bases from J, the junction contained 3 bases not matched to a gene. Germline V CDR1 and CDR2: MNHNS, SASEGT. This CDR3 comprises 14 residues. CDR3 bases: TGTGCCAGCAGTACCGGGACAGACACCGGGGAGCTGTTTTTT. This gives the protein CASSTGTDTGELFF.

In this sample, this clone turned up a few times. The chain carries TRBV5-4 and TRBJ2-5, with TRBD2 matching over 9 bases. Germline V CDR1 and CDR2: SGHNT, YYREEE (reference sequence). V lost 0 bases, J lost 10 bases, and 7 bases stayed unmatched. CDR3 length: 14 residues. The CDR3 DNA follows: TGTGCCAGCAGCTTGGCGCGGGGGGGCCGCGGCCAGTACTTC. It yields the protein CASSLARGGRGQYF. The full variable domain, its missing parts supplied by reference TRBV5-4 and TRBJ2-5, is ETGVTQSPTHLIKTRGQQVTLRCSSQSGHNTVSWYQQALGQGPQFIFQYYREEENGRGNFPPRFSGLQFPNYSSELNVNALELDDSALYLCASSLARGGRGQYFGPGTRLLVL.

The chain carries TRBV28 and TRBJ1-3; 10 bases fit TRBD1. This CDR3 has 17 amino acids. Germline CDR1 and CDR2: MDHEN and SYDVKM. V was clipped by 3 bases and J by 1 base; unmatched bases: 6. CDR3 nucleotide sequence: TGTGCCAGCAGTTTTTTCGGGACAGGGGTGTCTGGAAACACCATATATTTT. Amino acids: CASSFFGTGVSGNTIYF.

This chain connects TRBV27 to TRBJ2-7; 7 nucleotides align to TRBD1. Germline V lookup: CDR1 MNHEY, CDR2 SMNVEV (reference sequence). The CDR3 runs 15 residues. V shed 6 bases, J shed 0 bases, and the junction held 8 bases outside the gene matches. CDR3 sequence reads: CASRTTGQSSYEQYF. For the CDR3, the DNA is TGTGCCAGCAGGACAACGGGACAGAGCTCCTACGAGCAGTACTTC.

The rearrangement links TRBV6-6 to TRBJ1-2; 7 bases agree with TRBD1. In germline, CDR1 is MNHNY, CDR2 SVGAGI (reference sequence). This CDR3 spans 14 amino acids. V lost 10 bases to trimming and J lost 4 bases; unmatched junction nucleotides: 12. The CDR3 nucleotides read TGTGCCATCTTGCCTCCGGGACAGCGCTATGGCTACACCTTC. Translating gives CAILPPGQRYGYTF.

V and J are TRBV6-5 and TRBJ2-5; 7 bases line up with TRBD2. V lost 4 bases and J lost 0; bases outside the gene matches: 5. The CDR3 consists of 15 residues. Germline CDR1 reads MNHEY; CDR2 reads SVGAGI. The CDR3 coding sequence is TGTGCCAGCAGTTCCCCTAGCGGTAACCAAGAGACCCAGTACTTC. Its translation is CASSSPSGNQETQYF.

The chain joins TRBV27 to TRBJ1-3, with a possible D match to TRBD1 (5 bases). The CDR3 runs to 14 residues. Germline V gene lookup returns CDR1 MNHEY and CDR2 SMNVEV (reference sequence). Trimming shortened V by 7 bases and J by 2 bases, and 12 bases separated the two germline ends. In DNA form, the CDR3 reads TGTGCCAGCACCTCGGGGGTCCCTGGAAACACCATATATTTT. The encoded protein is CASTSGVPGNTIYF.

The gene calls are TRBV6-5 and TRBJ1-5, with a weak D call TRBD1 (6 bases). V lost 4 bases to trimming and J lost 4 bases, with 11 bases between them. The CDR3 sequence is 14 residues long. Germline lookup yields CDR1 MNHEY and CDR2 SVGAGI. The CDR3 nucleotides read TGTGCCAGCAGTTCCCACAGGGAAAATCAGCCCCAGCATTTT. Translated, it gives CASSSHRENQPQHF.

The chain carries TRBV30 and TRBJ1-1; 9 bases agree with TRBD1. Germline V lookup: CDR1 GTSNPN, CDR2 SVGIG (reference sequence). CDR3 length equals 15 residues. Trimming took 4 bases from V and 5 from J; bases not matched to a gene: 11. The CDR3 sequence: CAWKGGGQGRTEAFF. CDR3 nucleotide sequence: TGTGCCTGGAAGGGGGGGGGACAGGGAAGAACTGAAGCTTTCTTT.

On this clone itself: The sample contains more than one DNA sequence encoding this CDR3. The chain combines TRBV7-2 with TRBJ2-1, with TRBD2 as a possible D gene (5 bases). The V and J ends lost 3 bases and 4 bases respectively, with 13 bases between them. Germline assignment: CDR1 SGHTA and CDR2 FQGNSA. The CDR3 extends over 15 amino acids. The CDR3 sequence: CASSLARGSYNEQFF. In DNA, the CDR3 is TGTGCCAGCAGCTTGGCTCGGGGTTCTTACAATGAGCAGTTCTTC. The full variable domain, completed using reference TRBV7-2 and TRBJ2-1, is GAGVSQSPSNKVTEKGKDVELRCDPISGHTALYWYRQSLGQGLEFLIYFQGNSAPDKSGLPSDRFSAERTGGSVSTLTIQRTQQEDSAVYLCASSLARGSYNEQFFGPGTRLTVL.

This clone was seen more than once but under ten times. The chain employs TRBV7-9 and TRBJ1-1; D gene ambiguous. Between the trimmed V and J ends, which lost 2 bases and 6 bases, there was a span of 4 bases. The germline gives CDR1 SEHNR, CDR2 FQNEAQ (reference sequence). The CDR3 consists of 11 residues. CDR3 amino acids: CASSLSAEAFF. CDR3 in DNA: TGTGCCAGCAGCTTATCCGCTGAAGCTTTCTTT.

The chain couples TRBV30 to TRBJ2-5; D remains unclear. The V gene's germline CDR1 is GTSNPN and CDR2 SVGIG (reference sequence). This CDR3 spans 14 amino acids. Trimming took 1 base from V and 5 from J, leaving 14 bases between them. The DNA for the CDR3 is TGTGCCTGGAGTGCCACGGACCAGCAGGAGACCCAGTACTTC. Its protein is CAWSATDQQETQYF.

This chain links TRBV6-5 with TRBJ2-3; tentatively, D is TRBD2 (5 bases). V gave up 6 bases and J gave up 1 base, with 14 bases separating them. CDR3 length: 15 amino acids. CDR1 is MNHEY and CDR2 is SVGAGI in the germline V gene. The CDR3 DNA reads as TGTGCCAGCAGATCCCTTACAGCGGGCACAGATACGCAGTATTTT. Translated: CASRSLTAGTDTQYF.

The genes are TRBV5-1 and TRBJ2-3; perhaps TRBD2 as D (5 bases). The CDR3 spans 15 residues. The germline gives CDR1 SGHRS, CDR2 YFSETQ. V was pared by 2 bases and J by 2 bases, with 12 bases between. This CDR3 is CASSFIGENTDTQYF. CDR3 nucleotide sequence: TGCGCCAGCAGCTTTATCGGGGAGAACACAGATACGCAGTATTTT.

V usage is TRBV5-4 and J usage is TRBJ2-6, with no clear D. The CDR3 has 16 residues. Trimming removed 4 bases from V and 2 bases from J, with 13 bases in between. CDR1 and CDR2 from the germline V gene are SGHNT and YYREEE (reference sequence). CDR3 region: CASSLDAGAGANVLTF. The CDR3 DNA sequence: TGTGCCAGCAGCCTTGACGCAGGCGCTGGGGCCAACGTCCTGACTTTC.

This chain links TRBV5-1 with TRBJ2-3; D is perhaps TRBD1 (5 bases). V lost 0 bases to trimming and J lost 1 base, with 15 bases between them. Germline loops: CDR1 SGHRS, CDR2 YFSETQ. This CDR3 is 17 amino acids long. CDR3 protein: CASSLAQGLIGTDTQYF. As DNA, the CDR3 is TGCGCCAGCAGCTTGGCGCAGGGTCTGATCGGCACAGATACGCAGTATTTT.

This clone occurred a few times. The chain employs TRBV5-4 and TRBJ2-7, with D tentatively TRBD1 (5 bases). Germline CDR1 reads SGHNT; CDR2 reads YYREEE (reference sequence). This CDR3 contains 15 residues. The V end lost 0 bases, the J end lost 5 bases, and 15 bases lay between the germline ends. Here the CDR3 DNA reads TGTGCCAGCAGCTTGGTCACAGGCCGAGGCAACGAGCAGTACTTC. Translated: CASSLVTGRGNEQYF.

This chain joins TRBV5-1 and TRBJ1-3, with a weak D call TRBD1 (5 bases). The CDR3 length is 14 residues. Trimming removed 6 bases from V and 0 bases from J, with 10 bases in between. Germline values: CDR1 SGHRS, CDR2 YFSETQ. The CDR3 sequence: CASKEGPSGNTIYF. The CDR3 DNA reads as TGCGCCAGCAAGGAGGGGCCCTCTGGAAACACCATATATTTT.